These T cell receptor beta chains were read from a single sample in a study of control samples from healthy donors and cancer patients. Here immunoSEQ multiplex PCR was the method, and the copy in TCRdb shows in-frame clones only, minus some. The data contain 90,000 to 150,000 clones, 88% of them singletons. Material for sequencing was blood. The receptors originated from a man aged 35 to 55 in good health. Each CDR3 is given with its conserved first and last residue.

V gene | CDR3 protein
TRBV29-1 | CSGSGTSYNEQFF
TRBV5-4 | CASSRSGVTYNEQFF
TRBV28 | CASSLGQRWTEAFF
TRBV7-3 | CASSLQSPGQGTEAFF
TRBV7-7 | CASSLGTGGPLYNEQFF
TRBV2 | CASRAGGEKLFF
TRBV2 | CASSESGKGISPLHF
TRBV5-4 | CASSSSGGLNTGELFF
TRBV25-1 | CASSEGSGWREQYF
TRBV11-3 | CASSEQGKGNGYTF
TRBV5-8 | CASSRPTLGQAYGYTF
TRBV5-1 | CASSLQGADYGYTF
TRBV6-2/TRBV6-3 | CASSLQGQPQHF
TRBV4-1 | CASSQGTSGTYEQYF
TRBV4-1 | CASSQGQGPTYEQYF
TRBV6-4 | CASSDSITGELFF
TRBV7-4 | CASSLKGSVTGELFF
TRBV12-3/TRBV12-4 | CAVGGVQPQHF
TRBV27 | CASRLSFRSGGASDTQYF
TRBV24-1 | CATRGSLYNEQFF
TRBV6-5 | CASSPGTVNYGYTF
TRBV5-1 | CASSLVGTGALGANVLTF
TRBV7-2 | CASSLASGFYNEQFF
TRBV9 | CASSVGRAGGQETQYF
TRBV6-6 | CASRPTGTGASPLHF
TRBV7-9 | CASSSGQVRAEQYF
TRBV10-3 | CAISESQAANYGYTF
TRBV19 | CASTDSGVSGEQYF
TRBV5-6 | CASSLVQGAYGYTF